Presented here are 16 T cell receptor beta chains from one specimen sequenced in a study of blood T cells in healthy people across ages. PCR was performed a second time for roughly 6 to 12 cycles using a sample-barcoded 5' primer and a J-beta primer mix. A single record per CDR3 protein comes from TCRdb applying MiXCR to the 5' RACE reads. The sample has fewer than 800,000 distinct CDR3 sequences, roughly 25% seen once. The same data also went into a second study, on T cells of mothers and their children.

Sequencing used blood. Receptors originate from a boy aged 5-17 years in good health.

Only a few counts were recorded for this clonotype. The rearrangement links TRBV20-1 to TRBJ1-4; D is perhaps TRBD1 (5 bases). The CDR3 loop spans 14 amino acids. V lost 3 bases to trimming and J lost 5 bases, with 13 bases between them. CDR1 DFQATT and CDR2 SNEGSKA come from the germline V gene (reference sequence). The CDR3 nucleotides read TGCAGTGCTAGTAAACGACAGATGAATGAAAAACTGTTTTTT. Translating it yields CSASKRQMNEKLFF.

This clonotype was recorded a few times. V usage is TRBV6-2 or TRBV6-3 and J usage is TRBJ2-5; either TRBD1 or TRBD2 may supply D (5 bases each). CDR1 MNHEY and CDR2 SVGEGT come from the germline V gene. The CDR3 runs to 14 residues. Between the trimmed V and J ends, which lost 7 bases and 3 bases, there was a span of 15 bases. The CDR3 DNA sequence: TGTGCCAGCATGACCGGGACGATAGAAGAGACCCAGTACTTC. This translates into CASMTGTIEETQYF.

The chain recombines TRBV20-1 with TRBJ2-1; 16 bases line up with TRBD2. CDR3 length: 20 residues. The J segment lost 2 bases and the V segment lost 1 base, leaving 11 bases of the junction unmatched. Germline V gene lookup returns CDR1 DFQATT and CDR2 SNEGSKA (reference sequence). CDR3 loop: CSARVEGLAGGRLTYNEQFF. CDR3 nucleotide sequence: TGCAGTGCTAGAGTTGAGGGACTAGCGGGGGGGAGACTGACCTACAATGAGCAGTTCTTC.

This clonotype came up a few times. The CDR3 loop reads CSVEQGAGYEQYF. The CDR3 DNA reads as TGCAGCGTGGAACAGGGGGCCGGGTACGAGCAGTACTTC. The chain uses TRBV29-1 and TRBJ2-7; TRBD1 aligns across 9 bases. The CDR3 sequence is 13 residues long. From germline, CDR1 is SQVTM and CDR2 ANQGSEA. V shed 6 bases and J 4 bases; nucleotides not matched to a gene: 7.

This clonotype was seen only a few times. The genes are TRBV20-1 and TRBJ1-2; 7 nucleotides match TRBD1. J was trimmed by 4 bases and V by 0 bases; bases with no gene match: 11. There are 16 residues in the CDR3. The germline CDR1 and CDR2 sequences are DFQATT and SNEGSKA (reference sequence). CDR3 DNA: TGCAGTGCTAGAGATCCGACCCAGGGGGTAATCTATGGCTACACCTTC. Protein product: CSARDPTQGVIYGYTF.

This chain joins TRBV6-2 or TRBV6-3 and TRBJ1-2; possibly TRBD1 for D (6 bases). V dropped 6 bases and J dropped 7 bases, with 15 bases sitting between them. The CDR3 runs 13 residues. Per the germline V gene, CDR1 is MNHEY and CDR2 is SVGEGT. The CDR3 nucleotides read TGTGCCAGCAGCGAAACAGGGTACGGTGGCTACACCTTC. Its protein is CASSETGYGGYTF.

The chain employs TRBV20-1 and TRBJ2-7; D is perhaps TRBD2 (5 bases). In germline, CDR1 is DFQATT, CDR2 SNEGSKA (reference sequence). This CDR3 spans 14 amino acids. The ends were cut back, 6 bases at V and 0 bases at J, with 15 bases in the middle. The CDR3 loop is CSAVRRVASYEQYF. For the CDR3, the DNA is TGCAGTGCCGTCCGGCGGGTAGCCTCCTACGAGCAGTACTTC.

In this sample, this clonotype turned up a few times. CDR3 in amino acids: CASSNRVNTEAFF. The CDR3 DNA follows: TGTGCCAGCAGCAACCGGGTTAACACTGAAGCTTTCTTT. The rearrangement joins TRBV21-1 to TRBJ1-1; the D call of TRBD1 is as the table states it, not checked on the DNA. TRBV21-1 is a known pseudogene. The CDR3 is 13 amino acids.

V and J are TRBV12-3 or TRBV12-4 and TRBJ1-5; TRBD1 matches 10 bases. CDR3 size: 15 residues. V was clipped by 3 bases and J by 6 bases; unmatched bases: 5. The CDR3 nucleotides read TGTGCCAGCAGTTTTGAAGGGACAGGGGTTCAGCCCCAGCATTTT. It encodes CASSFEGTGVQPQHF.

V and J are TRBV4-1 and TRBJ1-4; perhaps TRBD1 as D (6 bases). Germline V CDR1 and CDR2: MGHRA, YSYEKL. V was pared by 5 bases and J by 0 bases, with 10 bases between. This CDR3 contains 15 residues. In nucleotides, the CDR3 is TGCGCCAGCAGCGAACAGGGTGCAACTAATGAAAAACTGTTTTTT. Translation gives CASSEQGATNEKLFF.

This clonotype was seen a handful of times. The gene calls are TRBV28 and TRBJ2-5, with TRBD1 as a possible D gene (5 bases). Germline CDR1 is MDHEN and CDR2 is SYDVKM. Between the trimmed V and J ends, which lost 7 bases and 0 bases, there was a span of 24 bases. CDR3 length equals 18 residues. Written as DNA, the CDR3 is TGTGCCAGCACCTCTAATGGCCAGGGAAACCATAACCAAGAGACCCAGTACTTC. Protein: CASTSNGQGNHNQETQYF.

This chain uses TRBV29-1 with TRBJ2-5; 11 positions match TRBD1. J was trimmed by 2 bases and V by 0 bases; bases with no gene match: 8. The CDR3 is made up of 17 amino acids. Germline assignment: CDR1 SQVTM and CDR2 ANQGSEA. The CDR3 sequence: CSVEDHTGTGGQETQYF. The DNA for the CDR3 is TGCAGCGTTGAAGATCACACCGGGACAGGGGGACAAGAGACCCAGTACTTC.

This clonotype was found a few times. J is TRBJ2-5 and V is TRBV12-3 or TRBV12-4; 14 positions agree with TRBD2. The CDR3 contains 15 residues. Germline trimming cut 7 bases from V and 4 bases from J; bases unmatched to any gene: 5. The CDR3 sequence is CASIGTSGGRETQYF. CDR3 in DNA: TGTGCCAGCATCGGGACTAGCGGGGGACGAGAGACCCAGTACTTC.

The CDR3 here is CASSPIVRGPYNEQFF. The CDR3 DNA is TGTGCCAGCAGTCCCATCGTTAGGGGACCCTACAATGAGCAGTTCTTC. This chain links TRBV28 with TRBJ2-1; either TRBD1 or TRBD2 may supply D (5 bases each). This CDR3 has 16 residues. The germline CDR1 and CDR2 sequences are MDHEN and SYDVKM. Deletions cut 5 bases from V and 2 bases from J, with 16 bases between.

This clonotype has more than one count but fewer than ten. The chain carries TRBV2 and TRBJ2-7; D gene uncertain. The ends were cut back, 8 bases at V and 3 bases at J, with 17 bases in the middle. The CDR3 totals 14 residues. Looked up from germline, CDR1 is SNHLY and CDR2 is FYNNEI. Here the CDR3 reads CASHRPNENYEQYF. The DNA for the CDR3 is TGTGCCAGCCATCGGCCAAACGAGAACTACGAGCAGTACTTC.

The chain is built from TRBV9 and TRBJ2-5; D gene uncertain. Near its end, the DNA agrees better with TRBJ2-7, so the J call may be wrong. The CDR3 contains 12 residues. The germline gives CDR1 SGDLS, CDR2 YYNGEE. The CDR3 protein is CASSALVGEQYF. CDR3 in DNA: TGTGCCAGCAGCGCCCTTGTGGGCGAGCAGTACTTC.